Included here is one TCR beta chain sequence, with context. A second about 6 to 12 cycle PCR used barcoded and J-beta primers. TCRdb recomputed calls from the 5' RACE reads with MiXCR, one row per CDR3 protein. The sample lists over 450,000 distinct CDR3 sequences, less than 25% seen once, with around 10% in the top ten. V dropped 3 bases and J dropped 5 bases, with 17 bases sitting between them. CDR3 length equals 15 residues. Germline assignment: CDR1 ENHRY and CDR2 SYGVKD. This entry is derived from a study of blood T cells in healthy people across ages. These data also featured in a second study, about T cells of mothers and their children.

Material: blood. V and J are TRBV10-3 and TRBJ2-7; no reliable D call. This clonotype was obtained from a boy aged 5-17 years in good health. CDR3 region: CAISEGILSRNEQYF. In DNA, the CDR3 is TGTGCCATCAGTGAAGGGATCCTGTCTAGAAACGAGCAGTACTTC.